The 2 T cell receptor beta chains reported below all come from one sample, sequenced in a study of CD8+ T cells in alopecia areata. Once RNA had been extracted, it was reverse transcribed into cDNA to act as the sequencing template. The assay was immunoSEQ multiplex PCR, and TCRdb's table has in-frame clones only and misses some. The sample holds 100,000 to 150,000 clones; almost 50% are singletons and the top ten take 18%. This specimen consisted of CD8+ T cells sorted from blood, obtained at week 0. The source of these receptors is a human donor with alopecia areata.

J is TRBJ1-1 and V is TRBV13; no clear D. Germline V gene lookup returns CDR1 PRHDT and CDR2 FYEKMQ (reference sequence). Trimming took off 9 bases at V and 0 bases at J, with 11 bases between the two ends. The length of the CDR3 is 13 residues. In DNA, the CDR3 is TGTGCCAGTCCGAAGGGAGTGAACACTGAAGCTTTCTTT. The encoded protein is CASPKGVNTEAFF.

CDR3 nucleotides: TGTGCCAGCAGCTTGGTACTGGGCGCTGAAGCTTTCTTT. It codes for CASSLVLGAEAFF. This chain joins TRBV5-8 and TRBJ1-1; D call uncertain. Germline values: CDR1 SGHTS, CDR2 YDEGEE. Trimming cost V 0 bases and J 6 bases, with 9 bases left between them. CDR3 length: 13 residues.